The source of this TCR beta chain is a study of regulatory T cells in long-lasting Graves disease (TCRdb year 2021). In the study overall: Persistent Graves' disease meant more than 5 years of antithyroid drug treatment with TSH receptor autoantibodies that stayed positive. A total of roughly 33 samples underwent TCR sequencing: about 13 from persistent and roughly 20 from newly diagnosed Graves' disease patients. The study took place in China and was registered as a clinical trial. Persistent Graves' disease patients in the clinical cohort had taken antithyroid drugs for around 10 years on average. Peripheral blood TCR sequencing and RNA sequencing compared persistent Graves' disease patients with newly diagnosed Graves' disease patients.

The time point label here, explained by the study, means: persistent/refractory GD, antithyroid drugs over 5 years with positive TRAb. For both TCR sequencing and RNA sequencing, RNA was extracted from PBMCs in TRIzol. Graves' disease was diagnosed according to American Thyroid Association guidelines. Patients were recruited from an endocrinology department in Xi'an, China. Each patient gave approximately 10 milliliters of peripheral blood, collected in an EDTA anticoagulant tube. Ficoll Paque Plus density gradient separation was used to isolate PBMCs, and no further T cell sorting was done. An Agilent 2100 Bioanalyzer and agarose gel were used to check RNA quality, while a NanoDrop 2000 measured RNA concentration. On this clonotype itself: The antigen it binds to is not known. This may be a read error: a much more frequent sequence differs by one nucleotide.

Taken from cysteine to phenylalanine, the CDR3 has 17 residues. CDR3 DNA only is kept here, 51 bases in frame from base 1. V and J lose 5 bases and 0 bases, and a span of 17 bases separates them. Reading the germline V gene gives CDR1 SNHLY and CDR2 FYNNEI. What the research found in general, with its limitations: More public clonotypes were shared among persistent patients (under 3,000) than among newly diagnosed patients (more than 950). Sequencing and analysis were limited to the TCR beta chain. The authors acknowledged the small sample size as a limitation that may reduce accuracy. TRBV28, TRBJ1-2 and TRBJ2-5 were preferentially used in persistent disease, while TRBV20-1 and TRBJ2-1 were favored in newly diagnosed disease. Compared with newly diagnosed patients, persistent Graves' disease patients had lower TCR Shannon entropy and fewer highly expanded clones, which suggests clonal expansion. Because the primary lesion, thyroid tissue, could not be accessed, the study looked at peripheral blood alone.

Receptors were amplified or captured by multiplex PCR. The sequencer listed for this sample is Illumina HiSeq 4000. TCR beta libraries were built with iRepertoire HTBI primers and Arm-PCR amplification of CDR3 regions. PCR products were gel purified before sequencing. On the study's bioinformatics: A total of fewer than 70 TRBV and 14 TRBJ segments were identified across samples and were used for gene usage analysis of CDR3 amino acid clonotypes. Filtered high-quality paired reads were merged into contigs using COPE and FqMerger. Contigs were aligned with BLAST to IMGT TRBV, TRBD and TRBJ reference genes, and CDR3 was defined per IMGT. Highly expanded clones were defined as clonotypes with a frequency above 0.1%. Repertoire diversity was measured by Shannon entropy, and V-J evenness by the Gini coefficient. A clonotype was considered public if more than one individual shared it. The public reads were quality trimmed at Q25 with fastp and then assembled into clones with MiXCR by TCRdb, keeping productive beta chains. Entries are consolidated by CDR3 protein sequence, retaining the most common genes and DNA. In this record, the V and J calls reflect TCRdb's handling and not the investigators' own analysis. The sample table holds 500,000 to 800,000 distinct CDR3 sequences, of which approximately 31% were seen once. The ten largest clones represent around 40% of the sample.

The chain joins TRBV2 to TRBJ2-4; a weak D assignment points to TRBD2 (7 bases agree). The receptor was derived from a female donor with Graves disease. This specimen was peripheral blood mononuclear cells (PBMCs), taken when the disease was refractory, from a patient treated with antithyroid drugs. The DNA sequence reads TGTGCCAGCAGTCAAGGGGGGGCCAGACTAGCCAAAAACATTCAGTACTTC. This codes for CASSQGGARLAKNIQYF.